The TCR beta chain under discussion was sequenced for a study of cytomegalovirus exposure and HLA in healthy donors. Notes on the study in general: It was confirmed in vitro that a few of the CMV-associated chains were specific for CMV antigens.

As concerns this clone: Its target is not known.

The CDR3 contains 13 residues. V lost 6 bases and J lost 4, with 10 bases in between. Germline lookup yields CDR1 MDHEN and CDR2 SYDVKM. The 120-subject validation cohort, separate from the roughly 700-subject first cohort, included the donors. Sequencing used immunoSEQ multiplex PCR; TCRdb keeps in-frame clones, though not all of them. The sample holds roughly 230,000 clones, about 92% seen once. This chain joins TRBV28 and TRBJ1-5; D possibly corresponds to TRBD1 (5 bases). The clonotype originates from a woman in her twenties or thirties in good health and CMV-seronegative. What was sequenced was PBMCs. The CDR3 DNA sequence: TGTGCCAGCAGCTACCAGGGAAATCAGCCCCAGCATTTT. Amino acid sequence: CASSYQGNQPQHF.